This T cell receptor beta chain was found in a study of cytomegalovirus exposure and HLA in healthy donors. About the study: Tens of millions of unique TCRs from HLA-typed donors were held in an early release of data.

Concerning this clone: No antigen is known for it.

Study results and limitations: A missense DCLRE1C variant was associated with V- and J-gene trimming of TCR beta chains in a later analysis, and an independent cohort replicated the association.

The CDR3 is 17 residues long. CDR1 is LGHNA and CDR2 is YSLEER in the germline V gene. Primers for the PCR totalled 60 Vbeta and 13 Jbeta. The assay was immunoSEQ multiplex PCR, and TCRdb's table has in-frame clones only and misses some. The table records 150,000 to 200,000 clones, around 85% of them present only once. Material for sequencing was PBMCs. The chain has TRBV4-3 and TRBJ2-5, with D possibly matching TRBD2 (5 bases). The tail of the sequence fits TRBJ2-7 better, so the J call may be wrong. The TCR sequence derives from a man younger than 35 in good health and CMV-seropositive. Here the CDR3 reads CASSYGEGTGLAYEQYF. The CDR3 bases are TGCGCCAGCAGCTACGGGGAAGGAACCGGACTTGCCTACGAGCAGTACTTC.